The 23 T cell receptor beta chains reported below all come from one sample, sequenced in a study of T cell responses to AZD1222 COVID-19 vaccine. Sequenced by immunoSEQ multiplex PCR; TCRdb stores in-frame clones only, minus some. The data show roughly 110,000 clones, around 91% seen once. Sequencing was performed on peripheral blood, taken 28 days after the second AZD1222 dose. All receptors derive from an adult who received the AZD1222 COVID-19 vaccine.

This chain joins TRBV4-2 and TRBJ2-1; 10 bases fit TRBD2. The ends lost 1 base at V and 1 base at J; junction bases unmatched: 13. This CDR3 is built from 20 residues. CDR1 is LGHNA, CDR2 YNFKEQ, per germline. The CDR3 coding sequence is TGTGCCAGCAGCCAAGTAGCGGGTGGAGCGGGGGGGTGGTCCTACAATGAGCAGTTCTTC. Protein sequence: CASSQVAGGAGGWSYNEQFF.

V and J are TRBV25-1 and TRBJ2-5, with a weak D call TRBD1 (6 bases). This CDR3 contains 15 residues. V lost 7 bases and J lost 1, with 16 bases in between. Germline CDR1 is MGHDK and CDR2 is SYGVNS. The CDR3 DNA is TGTGCCAGCACCTTAAATACAGGGATCCAAGAGACCCAGTACTTC. Amino acids: CASTLNTGIQETQYF. The full variable domain, in which reference TRBV25-1 and TRBJ2-5 provide the parts outside the CDR3, is EADIYQTPRYLVIGTGKKITLECSQTMGHDKMYWYQQDPGMELHLIHYSYGVNSTEKGDLSSESTVSRIRTEHFPLTLESARPSHTSQYLCASTLNTGIQETQYFGPGTRLLVL.

V usage is TRBV28 and J usage is TRBJ2-7, with D perhaps being TRBD1 or TRBD2 (7 bases each). CDR1 and CDR2 (germline): MDHEN, SYDVKM. The CDR3 runs 15 residues. The ends were cut back, 6 bases at V and 4 bases at J, with 19 bases in the middle. The CDR3 loop reads CASSTPGGLLYEQYF. CDR3 in DNA: TGTGCCAGCAGCACCCCAGGGGGACTACTATACGAGCAGTACTTC. The whole variable domain, remainder taken from reference TRBV28 and TRBJ2-7, is DVKVTQSSRYLVKRTGEKVFLECVQDMDHENMFWYRQDPGLGLRLIYFSYDVKMKEKGDIPEGYSVSREKKERFSLILESASTNQTSMYLCASSTPGGLLYEQYFGPGTRLTVT.

CDR3: CASSYSRGISGNTIYF. The DNA for the CDR3 is TGTGCCAGCAGTTACTCGCGGGGGATCTCTGGAAACACCATATATTTT. This chain uses TRBV6-2 or TRBV6-3 with TRBJ1-3; weak D call: TRBD1 (5 bases). This CDR3 is built from 16 residues. V was pared by 0 bases and J by 0 bases, with 9 bases between. The germline CDR1 and CDR2 sequences are MNHEY and SVGEGT.

This chain uses TRBV7-9 with TRBJ2-7, with D tentatively TRBD2 (6 bases). CDR1 is SEHNR, CDR2 FQNEAQ, per germline (reference sequence). V lost 4 bases to trimming and J lost 5 bases, with 9 bases between them. CDR3 length: 12 amino acids. As DNA, the CDR3 is TGTGCCAGCAGCTCTGGCGGGGACGAGCAGTACTTC. Translating it yields CASSSGGDEQYF.

The chain uses TRBV2 and TRBJ2-5, with 8 bases identical to TRBD1. The CDR3 is 14 amino acids. V shed 8 bases, J shed 4 bases, and the junction held 9 bases outside the gene matches. Per germline, CDR1 SNHLY and CDR2 FYNNEI. CDR3: CASYRPGTGETQYF. In nucleotides, the CDR3 is TGTGCCAGCTATCGTCCGGGGACAGGAGAGACCCAGTACTTC.

The chain links TRBV11-3 to TRBJ2-3; D uncertain. Trimming pared 5 bases from V and 1 base from J, leaving 10 bases between. The CDR3 consists of 14 residues. The germline gives CDR1 SGHNT, CDR2 YENEEA. The CDR3 is CASSPRFGTDTQYF. The CDR3 DNA reads TGTGCCAGCAGCCCCCGCTTTGGCACAGATACGCAGTATTTT.

The chain uses TRBV4-1 and TRBJ2-7, with 8 nucleotides matching TRBD1. The germline gives CDR1 MGHRA, CDR2 YSYEKL. The CDR3 is made up of 15 amino acids. V dropped 4 bases and J dropped 2; count of bases not matched to a gene: 7. As DNA, the CDR3 is TGCGCCAGCAGCCCCAGACAGGGGTCCCCCTACGAGCAGTACTTC. It is translated as CASSPRQGSPYEQYF.

This clone was observed once. The chain has TRBV7-9 and TRBJ1-1; no firm D call. The V end lost 2 bases, the J end lost 6 bases, and 10 bases lay between the germline ends. Germline V gives CDR1 SEHNR, CDR2 FQNEAQ (reference sequence). This CDR3 region has 13 residues. The CDR3 spells CASSLLIEAEAFF. DNA of the CDR3: TGTGCCAGCAGCTTACTGATTGAGGCTGAAGCTTTCTTT.

This rearrangement joins TRBV5-6 to TRBJ1-6; TRBD1 matches at 10 bases. Germline V gene data show CDR1 as SGHDT and CDR2 as YYEEEE. The V segment lost 2 bases and the J segment 7 bases; nucleotides outside the gene matches: 3. The CDR3 consists of 15 residues. This CDR3 is CASSLPGQGNSPLHF. Written as DNA, the CDR3 is TGTGCCAGCAGCTTACCGGGACAGGGGAATTCACCCCTCCACTTT. Together with reference TRBV5-6 and TRBJ1-6, the CDR3 gives the full variable domain: DAGVTQSPTHLIKTRGQQVTLRCSPKSGHDTVSWYQQALGQGPQFIFQYYEEEERQRGNFPDRFSGHQFPNYSSELNVNALLLGDSALYLCASSLPGQGNSPLHFGNGTRLTVT.

The gene calls are TRBV5-1 and TRBJ1-5, with D unresolved. The length of the CDR3 is 15 residues. Trimming shortened V by 2 bases and J by 6 bases, and 15 bases separated the two germline ends. Germline CDR1 SGHRS, CDR2 YFSETQ. The CDR3 DNA sequence: TGCGCCAGCAGCTTTGCAGGAGAGGGAAGTCAGCCCCAGCATTTT. It is translated as CASSFAGEGSQPQHF.

CDR3 coding DNA: TGTGCCAGCAGTGGTGTCACCCCGATGGAAGCTTTCTTT. Its protein product is CASSGVTPMEAFF. The rearrangement links TRBV2 to TRBJ1-1; D is unclear. CDR1 SNHLY and CDR2 FYNNEI come from the germline V gene. The CDR3 has 13 residues. V lost 4 bases and J lost 8, with 14 bases in between.

The J gene is TRBJ1-5, the V gene TRBV6-5; 9 bases are shared with TRBD1. This CDR3 contains 15 residues. Per the germline V gene, CDR1 is MNHEY and CDR2 is SVGAGI. The J segment lost 4 bases and the V segment lost 6 bases, leaving 7 bases of the junction unmatched. This chain's CDR3 is CASRLQGAINQPQHF. Here the CDR3 DNA reads TGTGCCAGCAGACTACAGGGGGCCATAAATCAGCCCCAGCATTTT.

The J gene is TRBJ2-3, the V gene TRBV4-3; 10 bases are shared with TRBD1. CDR3 length: 19 residues. The germline V gene encodes CDR1 LGHNA and CDR2 YSLEER. V gave up 4 bases and J gave up 1 base; unmatched junction bases: 14. In DNA, the CDR3 is TGCGCCAGCAGCCCCGATCTCGGGACAGGGGCCCTTGGCACAGATACGCAGTATTTT. Translated, it gives CASSPDLGTGALGTDTQYF.

The chain is built from TRBV5-4 and TRBJ2-1, with unresolved D. Germline CDR1 reads SGHNT; CDR2 reads YYREEE (reference sequence). V dropped 0 bases and J dropped 2 bases, with 6 bases sitting between them. CDR3 length: 14 amino acids. The CDR3 bases are TGTGCCAGCAGCTTGGATGGGCCCTACAATGAGCAGTTCTTC. Translating gives CASSLDGPYNEQFF.

V gene TRBV5-1 combines with J gene TRBJ1-4; a possible D gene is TRBD1 (5 bases). Per germline, CDR1 SGHRS and CDR2 YFSETQ. Between the trimmed V and J ends, which lost 2 bases and 0 bases, there was a span of 11 bases. The CDR3 covers 16 residues. The CDR3, as DNA: TGCGCCAGCAGCTTTACGGGGCTTGCAACTAATGAAAAACTGTTTTTT. Translating it yields CASSFTGLATNEKLFF. The whole variable domain, remainder taken from reference TRBV5-1 and TRBJ1-4, is KAGVTQTPRYLIKTRGQQVTLSCSPISGHRSVSWYQQTPGQGLQFLFEYFSETQRNKGNFPGRFSGRQFSNSRSEMNVSTLELGDSALYLCASSFTGLATNEKLFFGSGTQLSVL.

This chain uses TRBV5-8 with TRBJ1-1; D unclear. The CDR3 totals 14 residues. Trimming shortened V by 3 bases and J by 1 base, and 10 bases separated the two germline ends. The germline CDR1 and CDR2 sequences are SGHTS and YDEGEE. The CDR3 DNA is TGTGCCAGCAGCTCGCGCTACAGGAACACTGAAGCTTTCTTT. Translation: CASSSRYRNTEAFF.

The chain carries TRBV5-1 and TRBJ1-1, with D hard to call. V dropped 1 base and J dropped 5 bases, with 15 bases sitting between them. The CDR3 extends over 15 amino acids. The germline CDR1 and CDR2 sequences are SGHRS and YFSETQ. CDR3 DNA: TGCGCCAGCAGCTTGTACGGGAAACAAGGGACTGAAGCTTTCTTT. Protein: CASSLYGKQGTEAFF. Based on the CDR3 plus reference TRBV5-1 and TRBJ1-1, the full variable domain is KAGVTQTPRYLIKTRGQQVTLSCSPISGHRSVSWYQQTPGQGLQFLFEYFSETQRNKGNFPGRFSGRQFSNSRSEMNVSTLELGDSALYLCASSLYGKQGTEAFFGQGTRLTVV.

Regarding this clone: One end of the junction is discordant with germline, which a read error may explain. The J gene is TRBJ2-2, the V gene TRBV7-8; 9 bases line up with TRBD1. The CDR3 length is 17 residues. The germline V gene encodes CDR1 SGHVS and CDR2 FQNEAQ. The CDR3 loop reads CASTIVGGTGITAELFF. The CDR3, as DNA: TGTGCCAGCACCATCGTGGGGGGGACAGGGATCACCGCGGAGCTGTTTTTT.

This clone was picked up a small number of times. This rearrangement joins TRBV15 to TRBJ2-5; D possibly corresponds to TRBD2 (6 bases). The CDR3 has 15 residues. Trimming cost V 6 bases and J 1 base, with 15 bases left between them. The germline gives CDR1 LNHNV, CDR2 YYDKDF (reference sequence). In DNA, the CDR3 is TGTGCCACCAGGCGGGAACTTCCACCCCAAGAGACCCAGTACTTC. It yields the protein CATRRELPPQETQYF. Variable domain in full (rest from reference TRBV15 and TRBJ2-5): DAMVIQNPRYQVTQFGKPVTLSCSQTLNHNVMYWYQQKSSQAPKLLFHYYDKDFNNEADTPDNFQSRRPNTSFCFLDIRSPGLGDTAMYLCATRRELPPQETQYFGPGTRLLVL.

As regards this clone: An end of the junction differs from the germline gene, which may be a read error. This chain joins TRBV7-7 and TRBJ2-3; 8 nucleotides align to TRBD2. CDR1 is SSHAT, CDR2 FNYEAQ, per germline (reference sequence). The CDR3 spans 14 residues. This CDR3 reads CASSPGGPSDTQYF. The CDR3, as DNA: TGTGCTAGCAGCCCGGGGGGGCCGTCGGATACGCAGTATTTT.

This clone showed up just a few times. The V gene is TRBV28, the J gene TRBJ1-2, with D uncertain. This CDR3 is 17 amino acids long. V lost 1 base and J 1 base, leaving 16 bases between the germline ends. CDR1 and CDR2 (germline): MDHEN, SYDVKM. In nucleotides, the CDR3 is TGTGCCAGCAGTTTATCCTTCCAGGACGGGAATAACTATGGCTACACCTTC. This sequence encodes CASSLSFQDGNNYGYTF.

The rearrangement uses TRBV27 and TRBJ1-5; unclear D gene. V gave up 5 bases and J gave up 1 base, with 12 bases separating them. Germline CDR1 reads MNHEY; CDR2 reads SMNVEV (reference sequence). This CDR3 comprises 15 residues. The DNA of the CDR3 is TGTGCCAGCAGTCGACAAAAAGGGAGCAATCAGCCCCAGCATTTT. It specifies CASSRQKGSNQPQHF.